This T cell receptor (beta chain) stems from a study of breast tumors, draining lymph nodes, adjacent tissues (dated by TCRdb to the mid-2010s). For the study in its entirety: Breast cancer patients provided tumor, adjacent nontumor tissue and axillary lymph nodes, and the study compared the TCR beta repertoires across these three sources. The study aimed to assess the relationships and possible T-cell exchange between tumor, surrounding tissue and draining lymph node repertoires in human breast cancer. What the authors observed across the whole study: A scenario in which most tumor T cells derive from the lymph node and then expand within tumor tissue was judged to be consistent with the data. T-cell repertoire diversity in tumors was found to be lower than in lymph nodes but higher than in nontumor tissue, and preferential V and J gene usage was observed. The conclusion that tumor T cells originate in lymph nodes was presented as consistent with a hypothesis rather than as directly demonstrated. Tumor and nontumor tissue repertoires were found to be significantly more similar in luminal-like than in basal-like breast cancer.

The instrument given in TCRdb is Illumina HiSeq 2000. TCR beta chain libraries were generated through multiplex PCR amplification. The amplified TCR beta chain products were analyzed by high-throughput sequencing. TCRdb redid the processing of the public reads, applying fastp at Q25 and MiXCR, and retained in-frame beta chains. Identical CDR3 proteins give one entry, which carries the most common genes and DNA. The sample includes 66,000 or so distinct CDR3 sequences, with approximately 47% observed a single time. Of the sample, roughly 8.1% falls within the top ten clones. CDR3 length: 16 amino acids, cysteine to phenylalanine. The read is trimmed to its CDR3 DNA, 48 bases read in frame from base 1. Clipping removes 4 bases from V and 7 bases from J, with 9 as the unmatched junction base count. According to the germline V gene (reference sequence), CDR1 reads LGHDT and CDR2 reads YNNKEL. This clonotype was found many times. Its recognized antigen is unknown. Within one base of it there is no much larger clone, and no base qualities were kept.

Sample: breast tumor tissue. The rearrangement joined TRBV3-1 to TRBJ2-2; 10 bases in the middle match TRBD2. This sequence was found in a female donor with breast cancer. Some clones in this sample may be carry-over from other donors' samples. The CDR3 sequence is CASSLKSGRASGELFF. The DNA sequence reads TGTGCCAGCAGCCTAAAAAGCGGGAGGGCCAGCGGGGAGCTGTTTTTT.